This T cell receptor beta chain was recorded in a study of PD-L1 blockade in urothelial cancer. In the study overall: Blood-derived samples held a median roughly 150,000 T cells.

Germline V gene data show CDR1 as SGHDN and CDR2 as FVKESK. The CDR3 has 12 residues. V was clipped by 0 bases and J by 6 bases, with 3 bases between them. This clone has more than one count but fewer than ten. TCRdb keeps only in-frame clones here, not all; method: immunoSEQ multiplex PCR. The profile covers fewer than 65,000 clones, with approximately 75% appearing a single time and 1.5% to 2% taken by the ten largest. Regarding time point: pretreatment peripheral blood. This clonotype originated in a man in his 70s with urothelial cancer. The source was PBMCs, collected around atezolizumab (anti-PD-L1) treatment. This chain joins TRBV14 and TRBJ2-4, with D hard to call. As DNA, the CDR3 is TGTGCCAGCAGCCAAGATCGAAACATTCAGTACTTC. It specifies CASSQDRNIQYF.